This TCR beta chain was documented in a study of T cells after yellow fever vaccination. TCRdb itself ran the 5' RACE reads through MiXCR, one entry per CDR3 protein. The table lists 500,000 to 650,000 distinct CDR3 sequences, 9% to 15% of them singletons. For this clonotype: Its target is not known.

Notes on the study in general: It was a weaker secondary response, yet one that peaked faster, at day 5 versus 15.

The CDR3 sequence is 15 residues long. Trimming at V came to 5 bases and at J to 3 bases, leaving 4 bases not matched to a gene. From germline, CDR1 is SGHTA and CDR2 FQGNSA. The sample here was PBMCs, taken on the day of the yellow fever booster vaccination. The V call is TRBV7-2, the J call TRBJ1-4, with TRBD1 identical over 9 bases. The sequence came from a man in his thirties or forties who received the YFV17D yellow fever vaccine. The CDR3 DNA reads as TGTGCCAGCAGCCAACAGGGGGCTTCTAATGAAAAACTGTTTTTT. Encoded protein: CASSQQGASNEKLFF.